Reported below is one T cell receptor beta chain. Many counts were recorded for this clonotype. There is no known antigen for this receptor. Qualities for individual bases were not recorded, and no much larger clone is one base off. The time point label, read with the paper, signifies: blood at routine non-recurrence follow-up after resection. Whole RNA extracted from tumor and nontumor lung tissue, or from cryopreserved PBMC samples, was used for TCR sequencing without cell sorting. Only patients for whom sufficient RNA was available from at least two tumor regions were selected for TCR sequencing. The library was obtained by 5' RACE. The sample was run on a NextSeq 500. The TCR library protocol attached a unique molecular identifier to each TCR cDNA molecule to allow correction of PCR and sequencing errors. The paper's data handling went like this. TCR identification, UMI-based error correction and CDR3 extraction were performed with Decombinator tools. Expanded TCRs were defined as those above a frequency of 2 per 1,000, corresponding to the top 1% of the tumor frequency distribution. Renyi diversity was calculated using the R vegan package after each repertoire was subsampled 100 times to 5,000 TCRs. CDR3 similarity networks were built from amino acid triplet string-kernel similarity, with CDR3s being connected when pairwise similarity was above 0.82. Using fastp trimming at Q25 and MiXCR clonotype assembly, TCRdb reanalyzed the public sequencing data and kept in-frame beta chains. All rows with the same CDR3 protein become a single entry with the most common DNA and genes. The V and J calls were determined by TCRdb, not by the authors. This sample has 49,000 or so distinct CDR3 sequences in its table, and around 11% of those were observed once. 32% of the sample is taken by the ten largest.

Here V drops 7 bases and J drops 0 bases, and the junction holds 11 bases not matched to any gene. From the germline V gene (reference sequence), CDR1 is DFQATT and CDR2 is SNEGSKA. Counted from cysteine to phenylalanine, this CDR3 has 16 amino acids. Of all the DNA, just the CDR3 is kept, 48 bases in frame from base 1. This record comes from a study of spatial heterogeneity in lung cancer (dated 2019 in TCRdb). Regarding the research as a whole: Donors were 72 patients with early-stage, untreated non-small cell lung cancer from the lung TRACERx cohort. More beta-chain than alpha-chain transcripts were consistently detected, likely reflecting higher beta-chain transcript abundance. In non-small cell lung cancer, the study quantitatively compared TCR alpha and beta repertoires across several tumor regions, matched nontumor lung, and blood. The study linked features of the TCR repertoire to counts of nonsynonymous mutations, which were determined by whole-exome sequencing of tumor tissue. Follow-up PBMC samples were sequenced whenever the samples were available, and the median time to follow-up was approximately 24 months after resection. In the raw uncorrected reads, each unique combination of TCR and UMI appeared more than ten times on average. At surgery, about 210 tumor regions, approximately 64 matched nontumor lung samples and more than 50 PBMC samples were TCR-sequenced for both alpha and beta chains.

Points the paper makes about the study in general: Confirming at a functional level the hypothesis that regional TCRs recognize regional mutations was considered to require additional single-cell paired TCR alpha and beta sequencing. Ubiquitous expanded tumor TCRs were detected in blood more often at tumor resection than at routine follow-up. Only 14 patients were included in comparisons of baseline and follow-up blood repertoires.

Recombination linked TRBV20-1 to TRBJ2-3; TRBD2 lines up with 9 middle nucleotides. The sequence derives from a male donor with early-stage non-small cell lung cancer. Sequencing was performed on PBMCs, taken at follow-up. The CDR3 here reads CSVDSGGRSSTDTQYF. The sequenced DNA: TGCAGTGTCGATAGCGGGGGCCGCTCTAGCACAGATACGCAGTATTTT.